These T cell receptor beta chains were read from a single sample in a study of beta chain features in type 1 diabetes. Generated by immunoSEQ multiplex PCR, the TCRdb table keeps only in-frame clones and is missing some. The sample consists of tens of thousands of clones, 65% to 70% of them appearing once. The sequenced material came from Tregs from blood. These receptors were obtained from a man aged 30 to 45 with type 1 diabetes. Some clones in this sample may be carry-over from other donors' samples. Both conserved end residues are part of each CDR3. The D gene is left open where the match is weak. Some rows have no size entry. The others give once, few or many, or a class for an expanded clone.

v_gene: TRBV7-8; j_gene: TRBJ2-7; abundance: NA; d_gene: TRBD1; CDR3nt: TGTGCCAGCAGCTTAGGGACAGGGGGCCGGGAGCAGTACTTC; CDR3aa: CASSLGTGGREQYF
v_gene: TRBV5-1; j_gene: TRBJ2-7; abundance: NA; d_gene: NA; CDR3nt: TGCGCCAGCAGCTTGGAGGCAGGGAACTACGAGCAGTACTTC; CDR3aa: CASSLEAGNYEQYF
v_gene: TRBV7-8; j_gene: TRBJ1-2; abundance: NA; d_gene: NA; CDR3nt: TGTGCCAGCAGCCCGAGAGTTGTATCGAATGGCTACACCTTC; CDR3aa: CASSPRVVSNGYTF
v_gene: TRBV6-1; j_gene: TRBJ1-2; abundance: NA; d_gene: TRBD1; CDR3nt: TGTGCCAGCAGGGACAGGGCGTATGGCTACACCTTC; CDR3aa: CASRDRAYGYTF
v_gene: TRBV5-1; j_gene: TRBJ1-1; abundance: once; d_gene: TRBD1; CDR3nt: TGCGCCAGCAGCTACGGACAGGTGAACACTGAAGCTTTCTTT; CDR3aa: CASSYGQVNTEAFF
v_gene: TRBV6-5; j_gene: TRBJ2-7; abundance: NA; d_gene: TRBD2; CDR3nt: TGTGCCAGCAGTTACTCGCGGGGGGGGTACGAGCAGTACTTC; CDR3aa: CASSYSRGGYEQYF
v_gene: TRBV5-6; j_gene: TRBJ2-7; abundance: few; d_gene: TRBD2; CDR3nt: TGTGCCAGCAGCTATGACACTTGGGGAGGGAAAAACGAGCAGTACTTC; CDR3aa: CASSYDTWGGKNEQYF
v_gene: TRBV4-1; j_gene: TRBJ2-1; abundance: NA; d_gene: NA; CDR3nt: TGCGCCAGCAGCCAATGGGCAGGGGTGGATGAGCAGTTCTTC; CDR3aa: CASSQWAGVDEQFF
v_gene: TRBV5-1; j_gene: TRBJ2-6; abundance: NA; d_gene: TRBD1; CDR3nt: TGCGCCAGCAGCTTCCGGGGACAGCCAGGGCTACCTGGGGCCAACGTCCTGACTTTC; CDR3aa: CASSFRGQPGLPGANVLTF
v_gene: TRBV7-2; j_gene: TRBJ1-5; abundance: NA; d_gene: TRBD1; CDR3nt: TGTGCCAGCAGTACAGGGGACCGTCAGCCCCAGCATTTT; CDR3aa: CASSTGDRQPQHF
v_gene: TRBV9; j_gene: TRBJ2-1; abundance: NA; d_gene: TRBD2; CDR3nt: TGTGCCAGCTCGGGGGGAACTTACAATGAGCAGTTCTTC; CDR3aa: CASSGGTYNEQFF
v_gene: TRBV7-6; j_gene: TRBJ1-1; abundance: NA; d_gene: NA; CDR3nt: TGTGCCAGCAGCTTAACTCCAACAGGGTCATCTGAAGCTTTCTTT; CDR3aa: CASSLTPTGSSEAFF
v_gene: TRBV28; j_gene: TRBJ2-2; abundance: NA; d_gene: NA; CDR3nt: TGTGCCAGCAATCCCACTAACACCGGGGAGCTGTTTTTT; CDR3aa: CASNPTNTGELFF
v_gene: TRBV25-1; j_gene: TRBJ2-1; abundance: NA; d_gene: TRBD2; CDR3nt: TGTGCCAGCAGTGAAGCCGGACTAGAGTACAATGAGCAGTTCTTC; CDR3aa: CASSEAGLEYNEQFF
v_gene: TRBV6-1; j_gene: TRBJ2-2; abundance: once; d_gene: NA; CDR3nt: TGTGCCAGCAGTGTCTACGGTACCGGGGAGCTGTTTTTT; CDR3aa: CASSVYGTGELFF
v_gene: TRBV19; j_gene: TRBJ1-5; abundance: NA; d_gene: TRBD1; CDR3nt: TGTGCCAGTAGTATTTCCAGGGGGCCTCATCAGCCCCAGCATTTT; CDR3aa: CASSISRGPHQPQHF
v_gene: TRBV6-6; j_gene: TRBJ1-4; abundance: NA; d_gene: TRBD1; CDR3nt: TGTGCCAGCAGTAGAGGACAGGGACTTGAAAAACTGTTTTTT; CDR3aa: CASSRGQGLEKLFF
v_gene: TRBV6-4; j_gene: TRBJ2-1; abundance: NA; d_gene: TRBD1; CDR3nt: TGTGCCAGCAGTGAACAGGGGGGTTACAATGAGCAGTTCTTC; CDR3aa: CASSEQGGYNEQFF
v_gene: TRBV6-6; j_gene: TRBJ2-3; abundance: few; d_gene: NA; CDR3nt: TGTGCCAGCAGCCTATTGGATACGCAGTATTTT; CDR3aa: CASSLLDTQYF
v_gene: TRBV5-1; j_gene: TRBJ2-5; abundance: NA; d_gene: TRBD2; CDR3nt: TGCGCCAGCAGCTTGGCCGGAGGACTAGCGGCTCAAGAGACCCAGTACTTC; CDR3aa: CASSLAGGLAAQETQYF
v_gene: TRBV11-2; j_gene: TRBJ2-7; abundance: NA; d_gene: NA; CDR3nt: TGTGCCAGCAGCTTAGGACGGGTCTACGAGCAGTACTTC; CDR3aa: CASSLGRVYEQYF
v_gene: TRBV23-1; j_gene: TRBJ2-7; abundance: NA; d_gene: TRBD1; CDR3nt: TGCGCCAGCAGTCGACCCCGAACAGGGGGCGTTGAAAACGAGCAGTACTTC; CDR3aa: CASSRPRTGGVENEQYF
v_gene: TRBV28; j_gene: TRBJ1-5; abundance: NA; d_gene: NA; CDR3nt: TGTGCCAGCAGTTTTCTTAGCAATCAGCCCCAGCATTTT; CDR3aa: CASSFLSNQPQHF
v_gene: TRBV7-8; j_gene: TRBJ1-2; abundance: NA; d_gene: NA; CDR3nt: TGTGCCAGCAGCTTTAGAGGGTCCTATGGCTACACCTTC; CDR3aa: CASSFRGSYGYTF
v_gene: TRBV2; j_gene: TRBJ1-4; abundance: NA; d_gene: TRBD1; CDR3nt: TGTGCCAGCAGTGACTTGGCAGGGGGTGAAAAACTGTTTTTT; CDR3aa: CASSDLAGGEKLFF
v_gene: TRBV14; j_gene: TRBJ1-1; abundance: NA; d_gene: NA; CDR3nt: TGTGCCAGCAGCCAAGGGGGTGTTGATTCAGGGGACAACACTGAAGCTTTCTTT; CDR3aa: CASSQGGVDSGDNTEAFF
v_gene: TRBV5-1; j_gene: TRBJ1-1; abundance: NA; d_gene: NA; CDR3nt: TGCGCCAGCAGCGGGGGGGACGGGGGGTTCACTGAAGCTTTCTTT; CDR3aa: CASSGGDGGFTEAFF
v_gene: TRBV15; j_gene: TRBJ1-3; abundance: few; d_gene: TRBD1; CDR3nt: TGTGCCATCCGACAGGGGGTCACTGGAAACACCATATATTTT; CDR3aa: CAIRQGVTGNTIYF
v_gene: TRBV6-4; j_gene: TRBJ1-5; abundance: NA; d_gene: NA; CDR3nt: TGTGCCAGCAGTGACTTCACTTTCAGGGGATATTTACCTAATAGCAATCAGCCCCAGCATTTT; CDR3aa: CASSDFTFRGYLPNSNQPQHF
v_gene: TRBV10-3; j_gene: TRBJ2-1; abundance: NA; d_gene: TRBD2; CDR3nt: TGTGCCATCAGTGACCCGGGGGGAGCGCGGGCCTACAATGAGCAGTTCTTC; CDR3aa: CAISDPGGARAYNEQFF
v_gene: TRBV4-1; j_gene: TRBJ2-7; abundance: few; d_gene: TRBD1; CDR3nt: TGCGCCAGCAGCCCCTTCCGGGACAGGGGGTATCACGAGCAGTACTTC; CDR3aa: CASSPFRDRGYHEQYF
v_gene: TRBV30; j_gene: TRBJ1-1; abundance: NA; d_gene: NA; CDR3nt: TGTGCCTGGACCCCGGGGGAGGGGGTGAACACTGAAGCTTTCTTT; CDR3aa: CAWTPGEGVNTEAFF
v_gene: TRBV5-1; j_gene: TRBJ1-2; abundance: NA; d_gene: TRBD1; CDR3nt: TGCGCCAGCAGCCGCGGACAGGGAGAAGGCTACACCTTC; CDR3aa: CASSRGQGEGYTF
v_gene: TRBV29-1; j_gene: TRBJ1-2; abundance: NA; d_gene: TRBD1; CDR3nt: TGCAGCGGGGCCGGGACAGGGGGCGAGGGTGGCTACACCTTC; CDR3aa: CSGAGTGGEGGYTF
v_gene: TRBV7-2; j_gene: TRBJ2-7; abundance: NA; d_gene: NA; CDR3nt: TGTGCCAGCAGCCAAAGGTCACAGGAAGGTTACGAGCAGTACTTC; CDR3aa: CASSQRSQEGYEQYF
v_gene: TRBV5-1; j_gene: TRBJ2-5; abundance: NA; d_gene: NA; CDR3nt: TGCGCCAGCAGCGACCAATTCAGGGGCCAAGAGACCCAGTACTTC; CDR3aa: CASSDQFRGQETQYF
v_gene: TRBV5-6; j_gene: TRBJ1-1; abundance: NA; d_gene: NA; CDR3nt: TGTGCCAGCAGCTTGTCGGGGAATGCTTTCTTT; CDR3aa: CASSLSGNAFF
v_gene: TRBV10-3; j_gene: TRBJ2-1; abundance: few; d_gene: TRBD2; CDR3nt: TGTGCCATCAGTGAGTTCGGGACTAGCGGGGGGGCCTACAATGAGCAGTTCTTC; CDR3aa: CAISEFGTSGGAYNEQFF
v_gene: TRBV11-2; j_gene: TRBJ2-3; abundance: few; d_gene: NA; CDR3nt: TGTGCCAGCAGCCCTAGCCGGGGTAGCTATACGCAGTATTTT; CDR3aa: CASSPSRGSYTQYF
v_gene: TRBV7-2; j_gene: TRBJ2-3; abundance: NA; d_gene: TRBD2; CDR3nt: TGTGCCAGCAGCCCGCTAGCGGGGCCCACAGATACGCAGTATTTT; CDR3aa: CASSPLAGPTDTQYF
v_gene: TRBV5-5; j_gene: TRBJ2-2; abundance: NA; d_gene: NA; CDR3nt: TGTGCCAGCAGCTCATACACCGGGGAGCTGTTTTTT; CDR3aa: CASSSYTGELFF
v_gene: TRBV5-4; j_gene: TRBJ2-3; abundance: NA; d_gene: TRBD2; CDR3nt: TGTGCCAGCAGCTCCAAAGCGGGGGGGCCAACAGATACGCAGTATTTT; CDR3aa: CASSSKAGGPTDTQYF
v_gene: TRBV5-1; j_gene: TRBJ1-1; abundance: few; d_gene: NA; CDR3nt: TGCGCCAGCAGCCAAACTGGCACTGAAGCTTTCTTT; CDR3aa: CASSQTGTEAFF
v_gene: TRBV5-1; j_gene: TRBJ2-1; abundance: NA; d_gene: NA; CDR3nt: TGCGCCAGCAGCATTGACAGGGAGGTAGTCAATGAGCAGTTCTTC; CDR3aa: CASSIDREVVNEQFF
v_gene: TRBV10-1; j_gene: TRBJ2-2; abundance: once; d_gene: NA; CDR3nt: TGCGCCAGCTCCCAGGGCGGCACCGGGGAGCTGTTTTTT; CDR3aa: CASSQGGTGELFF